This TCR beta chain originates from a study of read filtering for tumor transcriptome and immune sequencing. General observations from the study: Sorted CD138-negative bone marrow cells were not purified T cells.

On this clonotype itself: Its antigen is as yet unknown. An end of the junction differs from the germline gene, which may be a read error.

The library was built from roughly 400 ng RNA with molecular barcoded adaptors for alpha/delta and beta/gamma chains. One entry per CDR3 protein results from TCRdb running MiXCR on the reads. The repertoire holds over 50,000 distinct CDR3 sequences, with about a fifth as singletons. This clonotype was obtained from a donor aged 40 or older with multiple myeloma. The source material was a population of CD138-negative cells sorted from bone marrow.

CDR3 nucleotide sequence: TGCGCCAGCAGCCACAGAGTCAATGAGCAGTTCTTC. Amino acid sequence: CASSHRVNEQFF. The gene calls are TRBV7-8 and TRBJ2-1; D is unresolved. This CDR3 is built from 12 residues. CDR1 is SGHVS, CDR2 FQNEAQ, per germline.